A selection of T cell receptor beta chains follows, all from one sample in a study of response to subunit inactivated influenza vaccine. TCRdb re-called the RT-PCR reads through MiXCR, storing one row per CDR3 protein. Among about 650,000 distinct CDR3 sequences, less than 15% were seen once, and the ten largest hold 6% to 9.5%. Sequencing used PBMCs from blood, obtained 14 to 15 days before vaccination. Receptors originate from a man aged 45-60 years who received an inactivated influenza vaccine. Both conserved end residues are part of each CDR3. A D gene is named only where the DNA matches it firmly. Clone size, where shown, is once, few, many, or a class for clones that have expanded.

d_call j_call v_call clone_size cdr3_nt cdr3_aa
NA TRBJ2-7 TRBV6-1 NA TGTGCCAGCAGTGAATATATAGGCGGAATCTACGAGCAGTACTTC CASSEYIGGIYEQYF
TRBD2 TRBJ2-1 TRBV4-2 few TGTGCCAGCAGCCATGAAGCTAGCGGGGGGGCCCGGAATGAGCAGTTCTTC CASSHEASGGARNEQFF
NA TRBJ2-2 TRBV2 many TGTGCCAGCAGGTTACCGGGGCCTAACACCGGGGAGCTGTTTTTT CASRLPGPNTGELFF
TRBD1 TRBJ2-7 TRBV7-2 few TGTGCCAGCAGTTATACCGGGACAGGGGGACGCGAGCAGTACTTC CASSYTGTGGREQYF
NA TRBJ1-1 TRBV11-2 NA TGTGCCAGCAGCCCCCGCCGGGGGGGAGCTTTCTTT CASSPRRGGAFF
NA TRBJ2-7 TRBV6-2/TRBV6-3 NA TGTGCCACCGGAAACCGTTTCGAGTCCTACGAGCAGTACTTC CATGNRFESYEQYF
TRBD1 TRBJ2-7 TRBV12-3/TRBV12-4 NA TGTGCCAGCAGTTTAGGGGGGGACAGGGGCTCGTACGAGCAGTACTTC CASSLGGDRGSYEQYF
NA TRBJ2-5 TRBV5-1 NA TGCGCCAGCAGCTTGGGAGCTGCCAGGGAGACCCAGTACTTC CASSLGAARETQYF
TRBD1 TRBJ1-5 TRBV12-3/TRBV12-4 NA TGTGCCAGCAGTTGGACAGGGCTTCAGCCCCAGCATTTT CASSWTGLQPQHF
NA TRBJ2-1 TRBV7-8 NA TGTGCCAGCAGCTTAAACCGGGACTTCACCCTCAATGAGCAGTTCTTC CASSLNRDFTLNEQFF
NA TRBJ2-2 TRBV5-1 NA TGCGCCAGCGGTGGCGGGAACACCGGGGAGCTGTTTTTT CASGGGNTGELFF
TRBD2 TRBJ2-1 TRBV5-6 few TGTGCCAGCAGTACTGGGGCGGGAGACTACAATGAGCAGTTCTTC CASSTGAGDYNEQFF
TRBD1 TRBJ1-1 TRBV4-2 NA TGTGCCAGCAGCCGAGACCGACAGGGGATGTCTGAAGCTTTCTTT CASSRDRQGMSEAFF
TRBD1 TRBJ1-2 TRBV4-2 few TGTGCCAGCAGCCGGACAGGGGACGACTATGGCTACACCTTC CASSRTGDDYGYTF
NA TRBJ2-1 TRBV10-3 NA TGTGCCATCAGTGACATGGACAATGAGCAGTTCTTC CAISDMDNEQFF
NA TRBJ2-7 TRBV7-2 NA TGTGCCAGCAGCCCTAACAGTGGGAGTGCCTACGAGCAGTACTTC CASSPNSGSAYEQYF
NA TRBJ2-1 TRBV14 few TGTGCCAGCAGCCAACTCCGGGATTTTCAGGGCGATGAGCAGTTCTTC CASSQLRDFQGDEQFF
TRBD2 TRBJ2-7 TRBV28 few TGTGCCAGCAGTTACCCTGGACTAGCGGGAGGGATGAACGAGCAGTACTTC CASSYPGLAGGMNEQYF
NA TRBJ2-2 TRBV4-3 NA TGCGCCAGCAGCCCTCTGACAACCACCGGGGAGCTGTTTTTT CASSPLTTTGELFF
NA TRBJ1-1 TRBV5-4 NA TGTGCCAGCAGGATCCAGGAGAACACTGAAGCTTTCTTT CASRIQENTEAFF
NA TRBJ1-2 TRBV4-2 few TGTGCCAGCAGCCAAGATATAGTGCAGGATTTTAACTATGGCTACACCTTC CASSQDIVQDFNYGYTF
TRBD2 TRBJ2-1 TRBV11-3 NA TGTGCCAGCAGCTCCATAGCGGGAGGAGGTGAGCAGTTCTTC CASSSIAGGGEQFF
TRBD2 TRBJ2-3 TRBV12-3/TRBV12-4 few TGTGCCAGCAGAACGGGACTAGCGGAGCGGTTGGATACGCAGTATTTT CASRTGLAERLDTQYF
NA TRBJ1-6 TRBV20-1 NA TGCAGTGCCCTTCTTGACAGTGATAATTCACCCCTCCACTTT CSALLDSDNSPLHF
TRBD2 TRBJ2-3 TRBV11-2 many TGTGCCAGCAGCTTAGATCCCGGGGGGGCAGATACGCAGTATTTT CASSLDPGGADTQYF
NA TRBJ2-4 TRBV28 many TGTGCCAGCAGCCGGGGGAAAAACATTCAGTACTTC CASSRGKNIQYF
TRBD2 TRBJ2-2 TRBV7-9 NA TGTGCCAGCAGCCCCGGACTAGCGGGAGGCTACACCGGGGAGCTGTTTTTT CASSPGLAGGYTGELFF
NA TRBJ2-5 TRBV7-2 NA TGTGCCAGCAGCTTAGCGGGCATTTATTACGAGACCCAGTACTTC CASSLAGIYYETQYF
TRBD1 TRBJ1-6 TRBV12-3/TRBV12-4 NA TGTGCCAGCAGTTTCTCCGGGACAGGGTTTAATTCACCCCTCCACTTT CASSFSGTGFNSPLHF
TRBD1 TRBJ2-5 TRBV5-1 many TGCGCCAGCAGCTTGGCACAGGGGGCATCGGAGACCCAGTACTTC CASSLAQGASETQYF
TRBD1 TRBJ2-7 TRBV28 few TGTGCCAGCAGTCACTCAGGGACAGGGACCTACGAGCAGTACTTC CASSHSGTGTYEQYF
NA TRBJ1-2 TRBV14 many TGTGCCAGCAGCCAAGTACTTGGCTACACCTTC CASSQVLGYTF
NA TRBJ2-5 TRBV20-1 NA TGCAGTGCTACAGGGAGGGAGACCCAGTACTTC CSATGRETQYF
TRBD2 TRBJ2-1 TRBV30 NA TGTGCCTGGACCTCGGGGGGGGCCTATGAGCAGTTCTTC CAWTSGGAYEQFF
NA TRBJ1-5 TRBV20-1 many TGCAGTGCTAGTGCTGTATTGGGGGCCGTTCAGCCCCAGCATTTT CSASAVLGAVQPQHF
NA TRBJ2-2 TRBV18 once TGTGCCAGCTCACCAGGGGGCAATGCCGGGGAGCTGTTTTTT CASSPGGNAGELFF
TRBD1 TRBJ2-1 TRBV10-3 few TGTGCCATCAGCTTATCCGCGACAGGGGGCCCGTTTGAGCAGTTCTTC CAISLSATGGPFEQFF
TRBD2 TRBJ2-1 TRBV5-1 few TGCGCCAGCAGCTTGCCGGGGGGTAGGGCCTACAATGAGCAGTTCTTC CASSLPGGRAYNEQFF
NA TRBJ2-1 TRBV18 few TGTGCCAGCTCACCATATCGGGACTCCTACAATGAGCAGTTCTTC CASSPYRDSYNEQFF
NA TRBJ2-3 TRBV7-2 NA TGTGCCAGCAGCGTATCCTGGAACACAGATACGCAGTATTTT CASSVSWNTDTQYF
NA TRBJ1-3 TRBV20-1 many TGCAGTGCTAGAGATCTCCAGGGTGGAGGAAACACCATATATTTT CSARDLQGGGNTIYF
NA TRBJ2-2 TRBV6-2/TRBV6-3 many TGTGCCAGCAGTTACGTCGGCACCGGGGAGCTGTTTTTT CASSYVGTGELFF
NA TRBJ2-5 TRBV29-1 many TGCAGCGTTCAGAGACAGCAAGAGACCCAGTACTTC CSVQRQQETQYF
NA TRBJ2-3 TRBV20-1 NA TGCAGTGCTAGCAAAGCGGCGGGGAGCACAGATACGCAGTATTTT CSASKAAGSTDTQYF
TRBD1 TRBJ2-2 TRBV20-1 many TGCAGTGCCACGGACAGGGGGGGCTACACCGGGGAGCTGTTTTTT CSATDRGGYTGELFF
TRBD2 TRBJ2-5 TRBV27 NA TGTGCCAGCAGTTTAATTGCGGGGGGGCTGGAGACCCAGTACTTC CASSLIAGGLETQYF
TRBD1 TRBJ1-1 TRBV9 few TGTGCCAGCAGCGCGGCACAGGGGGTGAGCACTGAAGCTTTCTTT CASSAAQGVSTEAFF
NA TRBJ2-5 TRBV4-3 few TGCGCCAGCAGCCAGCAGGTGGAAGAGACCCAGTACTTC CASSQQVEETQYF
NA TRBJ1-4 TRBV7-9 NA TGTGCCAGCAACCTGCCCGGGTTAGGCGAAAAACTGTTTTTT CASNLPGLGEKLFF
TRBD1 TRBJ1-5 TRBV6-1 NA TGTACCAGCAGCCACAGGGACAGCCAGCCCCAGCATTTT CTSSHRDSQPQHF
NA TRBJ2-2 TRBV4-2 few TGTGCCAGCAGGTTAACAGGTTCCACCGGGGAGCTGTTTTTT CASRLTGSTGELFF
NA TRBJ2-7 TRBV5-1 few TGCGCCAGCAGCTTGGCCTTGGGGACCTACGAGCAGTACTTC CASSLALGTYEQYF
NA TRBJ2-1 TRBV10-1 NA TGCGCCAGCAGTGAAACCCTGGGACGAATCCCCCAAAATGAGCAGTTCTTC CASSETLGRIPQNEQFF
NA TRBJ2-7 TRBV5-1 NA TGCGCCAGCAGCTCAAGGGGGGACGCCTACGAGCAGTACTTC CASSSRGDAYEQYF
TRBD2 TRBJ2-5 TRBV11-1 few TGTGCCAGCAGCTTTTTCTTCACGACCGGGACTAGCGGGAGCTCCCAAGAGACCCAGTACTTC CASSFFFTTGTSGSSQETQYF